This T cell receptor (beta chain) was recovered during a study of cytomegalovirus exposure and HLA in healthy donors. CDR1 is MNHEY, CDR2 SVGAGI, per germline. The ends were cut back, 5 bases at V and 4 bases at J, with 17 bases in the middle. This CDR3 is 15 amino acids long. The primer mix had 60 Vbeta and 13 Jbeta primers. Generated by immunoSEQ multiplex PCR, the TCRdb table keeps only in-frame clones and is missing some. Of 120,000 or so clones in the sample, roughly 85% are singletons; the top ten hold 15% to 25%. Sample share makes this clone large. The rearrangement links TRBV6-5 to TRBJ1-2, with D possibly matching TRBD1 (6 bases). The receptor comes from a man aged 18 to 29 in good health and CMV-seropositive. Sequencing was carried out using PBMCs. Here the CDR3 DNA reads TGTGCCAGCAGTGCACAAACCGGGACAATCTATGGCTACACCTTC. As protein: CASSAQTGTIYGYTF.